The 8 T cell receptor beta chains below all came from one sample that was sequenced in a study of shared clonotypes between healthy human individuals. Only in-frame clones appear in the TCRdb table, and some are missing; sequencing was by immunoSEQ multiplex PCR. Seen here are roughly 76,000 clones, 62% observed once, and the top ten hold 51%. Sequencing used memory CD8+ T cells sorted from blood. Subset meaning: CD45RO+ cells pooled with CCR7-negative TemRA cells. The receptors were sampled from a man younger than 40 in good health.

The chain combines TRBV7-9 with TRBJ2-5; D not resolved. CDR1 is SEHNR, CDR2 FQNEAQ, per germline (reference sequence). The CDR3 is made up of 13 amino acids. Trimming cost V 1 base and J 5 bases, with 8 bases left between them. The DNA for the CDR3 is TGTGCCAGCAGCTTAGGGGATCTTGAGACCCAGTACTTC. Amino acids: CASSLGDLETQYF.

The chain is built from TRBV5-1 and TRBJ2-7; 7 nucleotides agree with TRBD1. This CDR3 contains 14 residues. V dropped 0 bases and J dropped 2; count of bases not matched to a gene: 2. CDR1 and CDR2 (germline): SGHRS, YFSETQ. DNA of the CDR3: TGCGCCAGCAGCTTGGTGGGACAGCCCTACGAGCAGTACTTC. This gives the protein CASSLVGQPYEQYF.

V usage is TRBV19 and J usage is TRBJ2-1; 11 nucleotides match TRBD2. Unmatched junction bases numbered 5, after V lost 8 bases and J lost 2 bases. The CDR3 totals 15 residues. CDR1 LNHDA and CDR2 SQIVND come from the germline V gene (reference sequence). The CDR3 spells CASWDSGRAYNEQFF. The CDR3, as DNA: TGTGCCAGTTGGGATAGCGGGAGGGCCTACAATGAGCAGTTCTTC. Supplemented by reference TRBV19 and TRBJ2-1, the full variable domain reads DGGITQSPKYLFRKEGQNVTLSCEQNLNHDAMYWYRQDPGQGLRLIYYSQIVNDFQKGDIAEGYSVSREKKESFPLTVTSAQKNPTAFYLCASWDSGRAYNEQFFGPGTRLTVL.

The rearrangement links TRBV14 to TRBJ2-2; 9 nucleotides agree with TRBD2. The CDR3 covers 13 residues. Germline CDR1 is SGHDN and CDR2 is FVKESK. The V gene end was trimmed by 10 bases and the J gene end by 5 bases; junction bases not matched to a gene: 5. The CDR3 bases are TGTGCCACCGTAGCGGGAGCGACCGGGGAGCTGTTTTTT. This encodes CATVAGATGELFF.

The CDR3 region is CASSYPGWVEAFF. In DNA form, the CDR3 reads TGTGCCAGCAGCTATCCGGGGTGGGTTGAAGCTTTCTTT. The chain uses TRBV6-5 and TRBJ1-1; D is unresolved. The CDR3 runs 13 residues. Germline V lookup: CDR1 MNHEY, CDR2 SVGAGI. The V end lost 6 bases, the J end lost 7 bases, and 15 bases lay between the germline ends.

This sequence joins TRBV5-1 and TRBJ2-5; the D gene is possibly TRBD1 (6 bases). CDR3 length equals 17 residues. In germline, CDR1 is SGHRS, CDR2 YFSETQ. V lost 1 base and J 2 bases, leaving 18 bases between the germline ends. The CDR3 sequence: CASSLWGSDRQQETQYF. CDR3 nucleotides: TGCGCCAGCAGCTTGTGGGGGTCTGACAGGCAGCAAGAGACCCAGTACTTC.

The gene calls are TRBV6-5 and TRBJ2-7; possibly TRBD2 for D (6 bases). V was pared by 8 bases and J by 10 bases, with 21 bases between. Germline V gene lookup returns CDR1 MNHEY and CDR2 SVGAGI. The CDR3 is 13 residues long. DNA for the CDR3: TGTGCCAGCGCACAGTGGGGCGGGGCGGAACAGTACTTC. The encoded protein is CASAQWGGAEQYF.

CDR3 protein: CASSQDLTSSYNEQFF. CDR3 DNA: TGTGCCAGCAGCCAAGATTTGACTAGCTCCTACAATGAGCAGTTCTTC. The J gene is TRBJ2-1, the V gene TRBV4-2; D perhaps matches TRBD2 (6 bases). V lost 0 bases to trimming and J lost 0 bases, with 9 bases between them. Germline V gene sequence: CDR1 LGHNA, CDR2 YNFKEQ. The CDR3 contains 16 residues.